This TCR beta chain comes out of a study of blood T cell repertoires in COVID-19. Study overall: Acute and convalescent COVID-19 specimens originated in the United States, Italy and Spain. PBMCs, B-cell-depleted T cells, or T cells were the source of the cDNA or gDNA that made up the material.

As processed by the authors: Amplification of reference gene primers provided the estimated nucleated cell counts. Generated by immunoSEQ multiplex PCR, the TCRdb table keeps only in-frame clones and is missing some. Clonal size and the V and J genes are those of that table, whereas D and trimming came from the DNA. The sample contains around 46,000 clones, approximately 87% of which appear only once. The TCR was taken from a human donor in a cohort sampled during active COVID-19. The material sequenced was peripheral blood.

CDR3 protein: CASSRDTSNYGYTF. CDR3 nucleotide sequence: TGTGCCAGCAGCCGGGACACGAGTAACTATGGCTACACCTTC. The rearrangement links TRBV7-2 to TRBJ1-2, with D perhaps matching TRBD1 (6 bases). The CDR3 consists of 14 residues. The V gene lost 5 bases and the J gene lost 1 base, with 11 bases spanning the gap. The germline gives CDR1 SGHTA, CDR2 FQGNSA.